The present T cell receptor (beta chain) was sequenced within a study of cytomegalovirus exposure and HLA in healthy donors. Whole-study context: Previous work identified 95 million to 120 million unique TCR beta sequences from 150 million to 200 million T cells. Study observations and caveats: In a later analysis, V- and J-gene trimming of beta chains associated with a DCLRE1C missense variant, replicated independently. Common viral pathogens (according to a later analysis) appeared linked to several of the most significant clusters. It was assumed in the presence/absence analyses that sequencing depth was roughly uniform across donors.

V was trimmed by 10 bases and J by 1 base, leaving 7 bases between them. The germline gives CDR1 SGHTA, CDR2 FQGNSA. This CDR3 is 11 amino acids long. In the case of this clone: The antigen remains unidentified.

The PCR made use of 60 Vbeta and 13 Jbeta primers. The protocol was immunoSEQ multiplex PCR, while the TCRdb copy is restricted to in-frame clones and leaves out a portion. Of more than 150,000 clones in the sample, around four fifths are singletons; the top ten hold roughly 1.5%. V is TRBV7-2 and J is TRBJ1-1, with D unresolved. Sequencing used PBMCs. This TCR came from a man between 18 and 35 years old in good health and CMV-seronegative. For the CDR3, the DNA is TGTGCCACGCGACAGAACACTGAAGCTTTCTTT. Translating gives CATRQNTEAFF.